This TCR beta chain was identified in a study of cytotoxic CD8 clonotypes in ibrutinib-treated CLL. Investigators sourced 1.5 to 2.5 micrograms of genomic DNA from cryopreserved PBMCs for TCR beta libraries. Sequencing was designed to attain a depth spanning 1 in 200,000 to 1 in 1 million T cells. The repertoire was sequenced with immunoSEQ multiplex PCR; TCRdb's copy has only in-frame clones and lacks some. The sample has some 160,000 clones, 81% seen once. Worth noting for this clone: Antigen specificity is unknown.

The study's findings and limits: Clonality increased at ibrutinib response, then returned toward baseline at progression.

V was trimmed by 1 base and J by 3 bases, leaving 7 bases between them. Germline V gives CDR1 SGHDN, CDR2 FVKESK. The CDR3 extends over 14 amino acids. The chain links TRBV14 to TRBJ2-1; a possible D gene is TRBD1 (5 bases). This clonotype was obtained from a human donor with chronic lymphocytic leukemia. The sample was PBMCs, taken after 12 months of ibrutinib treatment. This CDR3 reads CASSQGQHYNEQFF. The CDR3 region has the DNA TGTGCCAGCAGCCAAGGACAGCACTACAATGAGCAGTTCTTC.